There are many counts of the clone carrying this T cell receptor beta chain. Its antigen remains unknown. These data are taken from a study of CD8 T cells in ankylosing spondylitis. The study's findings and limits: Significantly higher representation of disease-linked clones was reported for matched ankylosing spondylitis synovial fluid.

Molecular-barcoded quantitative 5'-RACE produced these TCR beta libraries. TCRdb called the 5' RACE reads again in MiXCR, with one record for every CDR3 protein. The sample has about 69,000 distinct CDR3 sequences, over 4% seen once. CDR3 length: 15 amino acids. Germline lookup yields CDR1 SQVTM and CDR2 ANQGSEA. V trimming: 5 bases; J trimming: 9 bases; junction bases outside the gene matches: 16. The receptor comes from a male donor with ankylosing spondylitis or in good health (not recorded which). Sequenced material: blood, either unsorted or a sorted T cell fraction (not recorded which). This chain connects TRBV29-1 to TRBJ2-1, with TRBD2 identical over 7 bases. Here the CDR3 reads CSVIRASGSFGEQFF. CDR3 sequence (DNA): TGCAGCGTTATAAGGGCTAGCGGTTCATTTGGTGAGCAGTTCTTC.